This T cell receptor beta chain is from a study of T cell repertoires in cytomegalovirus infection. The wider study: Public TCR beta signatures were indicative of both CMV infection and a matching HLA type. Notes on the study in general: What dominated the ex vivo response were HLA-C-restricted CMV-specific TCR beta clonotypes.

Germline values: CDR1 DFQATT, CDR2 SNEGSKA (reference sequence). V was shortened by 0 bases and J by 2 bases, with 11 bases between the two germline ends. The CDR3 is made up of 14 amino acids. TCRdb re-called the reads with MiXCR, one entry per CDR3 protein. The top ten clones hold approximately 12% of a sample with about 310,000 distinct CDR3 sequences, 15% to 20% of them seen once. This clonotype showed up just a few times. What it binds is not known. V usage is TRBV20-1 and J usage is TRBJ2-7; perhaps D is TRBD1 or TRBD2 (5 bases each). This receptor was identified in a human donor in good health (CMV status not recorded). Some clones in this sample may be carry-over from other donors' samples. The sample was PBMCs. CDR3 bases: TGCAGTGCTAGAGAGGGACGAGGGGCCTACGAGCAGTACTTC. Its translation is CSAREGRGAYEQYF.